A selection of T cell receptor beta chains follows, all from one sample in a study of shared clonotypes between healthy human individuals. Measured with immunoSEQ multiplex PCR; TCRdb has only the in-frame clones, and not every one. The table lists approximately 640,000 clones, about three quarters of them singletons. Specimen: memory CD4+ T cells sorted from blood. These receptors all come from a woman aged 25 to 39 in good health. CDR3s include the opening cysteine and the closing phenylalanine or tryptophan. The order of the fields is J gene, D gene, V gene, clone size, CDR3 DNA, CDR3 protein. The D gene is left open where the match is weak. Where a row states a size, it is once, few, many or the class of an expanded clone; other rows omit it.

j_gene: TRBJ2-7
d_gene: .
v_gene: TRBV10-3
abundance: .
CDR3nt: TGTGCCATCGCCCTTGGGGACACGGGGGGCTACGAGCAGTACTTC
CDR3aa: CAIALGDTGGYEQYF

j_gene: TRBJ2-5
d_gene: .
v_gene: TRBV28
abundance: many
CDR3nt: TGTGCCAGCAGTTTGGGGCGGTCGTACCAAGAGACCCAGTACTTC
CDR3aa: CASSLGRSYQETQYF

j_gene: TRBJ1-2
d_gene: .
v_gene: TRBV2
abundance: once
CDR3nt: TGTGCCAGCAGTGAATCGGGGTACTATGGCTACACCTTC
CDR3aa: CASSESGYYGYTF

j_gene: TRBJ1-5
d_gene: TRBD1
v_gene: TRBV6-6
abundance: .
CDR3nt: TGTGCCAGCAGTTATCCCGGACAGGGTCGAAATCAGCCCCAGCATTTT
CDR3aa: CASSYPGQGRNQPQHF

j_gene: TRBJ1-5
d_gene: .
v_gene: TRBV28
abundance: .
CDR3nt: TGTGCCAGCATCGCGGCGGGGGGCGCAGGTCAGCCCCAGCATTTT
CDR3aa: CASIAAGGAGQPQHF

j_gene: TRBJ2-1
d_gene: .
v_gene: TRBV7-8
abundance: .
CDR3nt: TGTGCCAGCAGCTTTGGACCTAGTCGCAATGAGCAGTTCTTC
CDR3aa: CASSFGPSRNEQFF

j_gene: TRBJ2-3
d_gene: .
v_gene: TRBV9
abundance: .
CDR3nt: TGTGCCAGCAGCGTTTCCACAGATACGCAGTATTTT
CDR3aa: CASSVSTDTQYF

j_gene: TRBJ1-4
d_gene: TRBD1
v_gene: TRBV9
abundance: .
CDR3nt: TGTGCCAGCAGCGCCCGGACAGGGGATGAAAAACTGTTTTTT
CDR3aa: CASSARTGDEKLFF

j_gene: TRBJ2-5
d_gene: TRBD2
v_gene: TRBV11-2
abundance: once
CDR3nt: TGTGCCAGCAGCGCTGGGACTAACCAAGAGACCCAGTACTTC
CDR3aa: CASSAGTNQETQYF

j_gene: TRBJ2-3
d_gene: .
v_gene: TRBV5-4
abundance: .
CDR3nt: TGTGCCAGCAGCCTTGGGTACACAGATACGCAGTATTTT
CDR3aa: CASSLGYTDTQYF

j_gene: TRBJ2-5
d_gene: .
v_gene: TRBV5-4
abundance: .
CDR3nt: TGTGCCAGCAGCCCGTGGGGGGAAGAGACCCAGTACTTC
CDR3aa: CASSPWGEETQYF

j_gene: TRBJ1-1
d_gene: .
v_gene: TRBV18
abundance: .
CDR3nt: TGTGCCAGCTCACCACCTTTAACTGAAGCTTTCTTT
CDR3aa: CASSPPLTEAFF

j_gene: TRBJ1-1
d_gene: .
v_gene: TRBV20-1
abundance: once
CDR3nt: TGCAGTGCCCCGCTGGGGATAGAAGCTTTCTTT
CDR3aa: CSAPLGIEAFF

j_gene: TRBJ2-2
d_gene: .
v_gene: TRBV28
abundance: .
CDR3nt: TGTGCCAGCAGCTACCCTCCCGCGAACACCGGGGAGCTGTTTTTT
CDR3aa: CASSYPPANTGELFF

j_gene: TRBJ1-1
d_gene: .
v_gene: TRBV5-4
abundance: .
CDR3nt: TGTGCCAGCAGCTTGAGTCCAGGGTACATGAACACTGAAGCTTTCTTT
CDR3aa: CASSLSPGYMNTEAFF

j_gene: TRBJ1-3
d_gene: .
v_gene: TRBV19
abundance: .
CDR3nt: TGTGCCAGTCGGGGCCTCTGGAGCTCTGGAAACACCATATATTTT
CDR3aa: CASRGLWSSGNTIYF

j_gene: TRBJ1-3
d_gene: .
v_gene: TRBV28
abundance: once
CDR3nt: TGTGCCAGCAGTTTAGGCAGCCTCTCTGGAAACACCATATATTTT
CDR3aa: CASSLGSLSGNTIYF

j_gene: TRBJ2-7
d_gene: .
v_gene: TRBV19
abundance: once
CDR3nt: TGTGCCAGTAGACCAGCAAGCTCCTACGAGCAGTACTTC
CDR3aa: CASRPASSYEQYF

j_gene: TRBJ2-7
d_gene: TRBD1
v_gene: TRBV18
abundance: .
CDR3nt: TGTGCCAGCTCTCTCGACAGGGCAACCGAGCAGTACTTC
CDR3aa: CASSLDRATEQYF

j_gene: TRBJ1-2
d_gene: TRBD1
v_gene: TRBV7-9
abundance: .
CDR3nt: TGTGCCAGCAGAGACAGGGGGTTGGGTGGCTACACCTTC
CDR3aa: CASRDRGLGGYTF

j_gene: TRBJ2-7
d_gene: TRBD1
v_gene: TRBV5-1
abundance: .
CDR3nt: TGCGCCAGCTCATCGGACAGGGTATCCTACGAGCAGTACTTC
CDR3aa: CASSSDRVSYEQYF

j_gene: TRBJ2-7
d_gene: TRBD1
v_gene: TRBV2
abundance: .
CDR3nt: TGTGCCAGCAGTCGGGACAGGGGGCGCGAGCAGTACTTC
CDR3aa: CASSRDRGREQYF

j_gene: TRBJ2-2
d_gene: TRBD1
v_gene: TRBV11-2
abundance: .
CDR3nt: TGTGCCAGCAGCTTACCACCCGGGACAGGGTTTAGCACCGGGGAGCTGTTTTTT
CDR3aa: CASSLPPGTGFSTGELFF

j_gene: TRBJ2-7
d_gene: .
v_gene: TRBV18
abundance: many
CDR3nt: TGTGCCAGCTCGAACCGTCGTGCAGGGATAAACGAGCAGTACTTC
CDR3aa: CASSNRRAGINEQYF

j_gene: TRBJ1-2
d_gene: .
v_gene: TRBV28
abundance: .
CDR3nt: TGTGCCAGCAGTCCCCAGGACAGTACTAACTATGGCTACACCTTC
CDR3aa: CASSPQDSTNYGYTF

j_gene: TRBJ1-5
d_gene: .
v_gene: TRBV18
abundance: .
CDR3nt: TGTGCCAGCTCACCGAGGAGCGATCAGCCCCAGCATTTT
CDR3aa: CASSPRSDQPQHF

j_gene: TRBJ1-5
d_gene: .
v_gene: TRBV7-2
abundance: few
CDR3nt: TGTGCCAGCAGCTTAGACGTCCTTAGCAATCAGCCCCAGCATTTT
CDR3aa: CASSLDVLSNQPQHF

j_gene: TRBJ2-2
d_gene: TRBD1
v_gene: TRBV5-1
abundance: many
CDR3nt: TGCGCCAGCAGCTCGGGGACAGAGAACACCGGGGAGCTGTTTTTT
CDR3aa: CASSSGTENTGELFF

j_gene: TRBJ1-2
d_gene: TRBD1
v_gene: TRBV27
abundance: few
CDR3nt: TGTGCCAGCAGCCGACAGGGTAACTATGGCTACACCTTC
CDR3aa: CASSRQGNYGYTF

j_gene: TRBJ2-7
d_gene: .
v_gene: TRBV4-1
abundance: .
CDR3nt: TGCGCCAGCAGCCAAGATCGGGTATTGTGGGTGTCCTCCTACGAGCAGTACTTC
CDR3aa: CASSQDRVLWVSSYEQYF

j_gene: TRBJ1-1
d_gene: TRBD1
v_gene: TRBV5-1
abundance: .
CDR3nt: TGCGCCAGCAGCTTAGGACAGGGGGTCGCTGAAGCTTTCTTT
CDR3aa: CASSLGQGVAEAFF

j_gene: TRBJ2-3
d_gene: .
v_gene: TRBV6-1
abundance: .
CDR3nt: TGTGCCAGCAGTTCCCTCCGGGTGGATACGCAGTATTTT
CDR3aa: CASSSLRVDTQYF

j_gene: TRBJ1-2
d_gene: TRBD1
v_gene: TRBV10-1
abundance: .
CDR3nt: TGCGCCAGCAGGGCCCAACGGGGGACAGGAGATGGCTACACCTTC
CDR3aa: CASRAQRGTGDGYTF

j_gene: TRBJ2-7
d_gene: .
v_gene: TRBV11-2
abundance: .
CDR3nt: TGTGCCAGCACTCCCTCCCCACTAGTTGGGGTGAGATTC
CDR3aa: CASTPSPLVGVRF

j_gene: TRBJ1-2
d_gene: TRBD1
v_gene: TRBV7-2
abundance: .
CDR3nt: TGTGCCAGCAGCTCCCGACAGGGGGTAGCTACCGGCTACACCTTC
CDR3aa: CASSSRQGVATGYTF

j_gene: TRBJ1-2
d_gene: .
v_gene: TRBV15
abundance: once
CDR3nt: TGTGCCACCAGCAGTGATCCCCAGATCGACTATGGCTACACCTTC
CDR3aa: CATSSDPQIDYGYTF

j_gene: TRBJ2-7
d_gene: .
v_gene: TRBV2
abundance: few
CDR3nt: TGTGCCAGCAGGGGAGTAGGCGAGCAGTACTTC
CDR3aa: CASRGVGEQYF

j_gene: TRBJ2-3
d_gene: TRBD2
v_gene: TRBV10-3
abundance: .
CDR3nt: TGTGCCATCAGATCGGGACTAGCGGGCAGACCCTCAGATACGCAGTATTTT
CDR3aa: CAIRSGLAGRPSDTQYF

j_gene: TRBJ2-7
d_gene: .
v_gene: TRBV1
abundance: .
CDR3nt: TGCACCAGCAGCCGAAAAACCCGGGACCATAACTACGAGCAGTACTTC
CDR3aa: CTSSRKTRDHNYEQYF

j_gene: TRBJ2-7
d_gene: TRBD2
v_gene: TRBV10-3
abundance: .
CDR3nt: TGTGCCATCAGTCTCGCGGGGGACTACGAGCAGTACTTC
CDR3aa: CAISLAGDYEQYF

j_gene: TRBJ1-2
d_gene: .
v_gene: TRBV30
abundance: .
CDR3nt: TGTGCCTGGAGGGTGGCCTATGGCTACACCTTC
CDR3aa: CAWRVAYGYTF

j_gene: TRBJ2-7
d_gene: .
v_gene: TRBV2
abundance: .
CDR3nt: TGTGCCAGCAGTGTAGACAGTTTCTCCGAGCAGTACTTC
CDR3aa: CASSVDSFSEQYF

j_gene: TRBJ2-7
d_gene: .
v_gene: TRBV27
abundance: few
CDR3nt: TGTGCCAGCAGTCGACCCGGGCGGACCTACGAGCAGTACTTC
CDR3aa: CASSRPGRTYEQYF

j_gene: TRBJ2-7
d_gene: TRBD1
v_gene: TRBV5-1
abundance: .
CDR3nt: TGCGCCAGCAGCCCGGGGACAGGGGTGTACGAGCAGTACTTC
CDR3aa: CASSPGTGVYEQYF

j_gene: TRBJ2-6
d_gene: .
v_gene: TRBV6-1
abundance: .
CDR3nt: TGTGCCAGCAGTGAAGAAGGTCTAGGAGACAGGATAGTCGCCGGGGCCAACGTCCTGACTTTC
CDR3aa: CASSEEGLGDRIVAGANVLTF

j_gene: TRBJ2-7
d_gene: .
v_gene: TRBV5-1
abundance: .
CDR3nt: TGCGCCAGCAGCTCCTACTGGGGCGGTACGCCCTACGAGCAGTACTTC
CDR3aa: CASSSYWGGTPYEQYF

j_gene: TRBJ2-1
d_gene: TRBD1
v_gene: TRBV7-9
abundance: .
CDR3nt: TGTGCCAGCAGCTTAGGGGGGACAGGGGACAATGAGCAGTTCTTC
CDR3aa: CASSLGGTGDNEQFF

j_gene: TRBJ1-5
d_gene: .
v_gene: TRBV19
abundance: few
CDR3nt: TGTGCCAGTAATTCGGGGAATCAGCCCCAGCATTTT
CDR3aa: CASNSGNQPQHF

j_gene: TRBJ2-5
d_gene: .
v_gene: TRBV6-5
abundance: .
CDR3nt: TGTGCCAGCAGTTACTCCCGGACTCTACAAGAGACCCAGTACTTC
CDR3aa: CASSYSRTLQETQYF

j_gene: TRBJ2-7
d_gene: .
v_gene: TRBV4-1
abundance: .
CDR3nt: TGCGCCAGCAGCCGCCCGGTTTCGGGCTCCTACGAGCAGTACTTC
CDR3aa: CASSRPVSGSYEQYF

j_gene: TRBJ1-5
d_gene: TRBD1
v_gene: TRBV28
abundance: .
CDR3nt: TGTGCCAGCAGTCGACTCCGGGACAGGGGTCAGCCCCAGCATTTT
CDR3aa: CASSRLRDRGQPQHF

j_gene: TRBJ2-2
d_gene: TRBD1
v_gene: TRBV5-1
abundance: few
CDR3nt: TGCGCCAGCAGCTCACTCGGGGGACAGGGAGAAAGCGGGGAGCTGTTTTTT
CDR3aa: CASSSLGGQGESGELFF

j_gene: TRBJ2-7
d_gene: TRBD1
v_gene: TRBV28
abundance: .
CDR3nt: TGTGCCAGCAGGGGACCGACAGGGCGTACGAGCGAGCAGTACTTC
CDR3aa: CASRGPTGRTSEQYF

j_gene: TRBJ1-4
d_gene: TRBD1
v_gene: TRBV29-1
abundance: .
CDR3nt: TGCAGCCCAGGGACAGGGGGCTCAGATCGTCGGGAAAAACTGTTTTTT
CDR3aa: CSPGTGGSDRREKLFF

j_gene: TRBJ2-3
d_gene: TRBD1
v_gene: TRBV6-4
abundance: .
CDR3nt: TGTGCCAGCGCCCGGGACAGGGTGAATACGCAGTATTTT
CDR3aa: CASARDRVNTQYF

j_gene: TRBJ2-1
d_gene: .
v_gene: TRBV11-3
abundance: .
CDR3nt: TGTGCCAGCAGCTTAGCTAAGGGAAATGAGCAGTTCTTC
CDR3aa: CASSLAKGNEQFF

j_gene: TRBJ1-5
d_gene: TRBD1
v_gene: TRBV4-2
abundance: .
CDR3nt: TGTGCCAGCAGCCAAGATACGGCGGCAGGGGGCCGTCAGCCCCAGCATTTT
CDR3aa: CASSQDTAAGGRQPQHF

j_gene: TRBJ2-7
d_gene: .
v_gene: TRBV7-6
abundance: .
CDR3nt: TGTGCCAGCAGCCTGGACCCCTACGAGCAGTACTTC
CDR3aa: CASSLDPYEQYF